This TCR beta chain was recovered during a study of blood T cell repertoires in COVID-19. On the study more broadly: The study drew acute and convalescent COVID-19 samples from the United States, Italy and Spain. T cells, B-cell-depleted T cells, or PBMCs provided the cDNA or gDNA that served as material.

Seattle participants joined during active infection and were tracked over time. V lost 5 bases to trimming and J lost 4 bases, with 6 bases between them. CDR1 is LNHDA, CDR2 SQIVND, per germline (reference sequence). This CDR3 comprises 12 residues. Produced via immunoSEQ multiplex PCR; TCRdb's table is partial and in-frame only. This table holds some 180,000 clones, more than 80% found once. The TCR was taken from a woman of 80 years or more with COVID-19, enrolled during active disease. The sample taken for sequencing was peripheral blood. The chain links TRBV19 to TRBJ1-5, with D uncertain. For the CDR3, the DNA is TGTGCCAGTAGTCCTCGTAATCAGCCCCAGCATTTT. Translation gives CASSPRNQPQHF.